Listed below are T cell receptor beta chains from one sample, sequenced in a study of T cells in Graves' hyperthyroidism and ophthalmopathy. A single record per CDR3 protein comes from TCRdb applying MiXCR to the multiplex PCR reads. The data contain more than 500,000 distinct CDR3 sequences, roughly 15% of them singletons. Material: blood. The receptors were gathered from a woman aged 30 to 39 with Graves' ophthalmopathy. The CDR3 runs from the conserved cysteine through the conserved F or W.

TRBV9,CASSVQTGTSGSGTRELFF
TRBV30,CAWSDPLAGETQYF
TRBV2,CASSEALRGGYTF
TRBV12-3/TRBV12-4,CASTLTLNTEAFF
TRBV6-1,CASKLSGNTGELFF
TRBV13,CASSLSLGQAGQPQHF
TRBV29-1,CSVDGLAGGRNEQFF
TRBV4-3,CASSRIGGEANEQFF
TRBV15,CATSRDGRARGETQYF
TRBV29-1,CSLQTGLAGYEQFF
TRBV12-3/TRBV12-4,CASSPGTANGYTF
TRBV25-1,CASSIAREQYF
TRBV2,CASRTGARQGSNQPQHF
TRBV2,CASRGLGYEQYF
TRBV3-1,CASSQEGANNEQFF
TRBV28,CASSFFIGGSGGYTF
TRBV9,CASSGGLITDTQYF